This T cell receptor beta chain was sequenced for a study of T cell responses to AZD1222 COVID-19 vaccine. Turning to the study itself: Pooling covered second doses at about 4 or about 12 weeks. Study-level results: Only a handful of AZD1222 recipients, roughly 6 in all, had baseline seropositivity.

Remarks on this clone: What it binds is unknown.

Looked up from germline, CDR1 is SGHNT and CDR2 is YYREEE (reference sequence). V was trimmed by 0 bases and J by 2 bases, leaving 6 bases between them. CDR3 size: 14 residues. The table came from immunoSEQ multiplex PCR; TCRdb's copy has only in-frame clones and leaves some out. This sample has about 140,000 clones; about nine tenths occur once, and the top ten carry roughly 3.6%. The chain combines TRBV5-4 with TRBJ1-3; weak D call: TRBD1 (5 bases). The sample was peripheral blood, taken on day 0 of AZD1222 vaccination. The clonotype originates from an adult in good health. This chain's CDR3 is CASSLAGPGNTIYF. The DNA for the CDR3 is TGTGCCAGCAGCTTGGCGGGACCTGGAAACACCATATATTTT.